Listed below are T cell receptor beta chains from one sample, sequenced in a study of T cell responses to AZD1222 COVID-19 vaccine. Using immunoSEQ multiplex PCR, the repertoire was profiled, and TCRdb retains in-frame clones only, with some absent. The data show some 100,000 clones, with more than 70% seen just once and roughly 10% held by the top ten. Source: peripheral blood, taken 28 days after the second AZD1222 dose. The receptor set was obtained from an adult who received the AZD1222 COVID-19 vaccine. Each CDR3 is given with its conserved first and last residue.

V,J,CDR3
TRBV5-1,TRBJ2-5,CASSLVVTKETQYF
TRBV18,TRBJ2-5,CASSPIGQGAAETQYF
TRBV12-3/TRBV12-4,TRBJ1-5,CASRKQGNQPQHF
TRBV2,TRBJ1-4,CASSTNEKLFF
TRBV12-5,TRBJ1-3,CASGLVAGFSSGNTIYF
TRBV24-1,TRBJ1-1,CATSDPGSGTEAFF
TRBV5-1,TRBJ2-1,CASSPQTSGGAREQFF
TRBV7-9,TRBJ1-1,CASSLVRGVRDTEAFF
TRBV3-1/TRBV3-2,TRBJ1-4,CASSQEAGGYEKLFF
TRBV7-9,TRBJ2-1,CASSLALAGSYNEQFF